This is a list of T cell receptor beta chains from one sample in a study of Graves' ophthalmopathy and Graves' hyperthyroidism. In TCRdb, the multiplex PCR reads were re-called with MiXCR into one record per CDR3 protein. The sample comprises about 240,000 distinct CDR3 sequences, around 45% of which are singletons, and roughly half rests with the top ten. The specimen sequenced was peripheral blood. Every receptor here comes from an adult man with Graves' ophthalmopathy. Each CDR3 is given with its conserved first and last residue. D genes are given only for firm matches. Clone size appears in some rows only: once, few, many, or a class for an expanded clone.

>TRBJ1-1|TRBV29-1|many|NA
TGCAGCGTTGGGAAGGGGATGGGCACTGAAGCTTTCTTT
CSVGKGMGTEAFF
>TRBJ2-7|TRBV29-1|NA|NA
TGCAGCGTCGTAGAGGACAGCTCCTACGAGCAGTACTTC
CSVVEDSSYEQYF
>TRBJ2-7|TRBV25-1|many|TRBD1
TGTGCCAGCAGACGGACAGGGAGCTCCTACGAGCAGTACTTC
CASRRTGSSYEQYF
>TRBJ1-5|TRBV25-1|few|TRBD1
TGTGCCAGCGGTGGACAGGGAGCTCAGCCCCAGCATTTT
CASGGQGAQPQHF
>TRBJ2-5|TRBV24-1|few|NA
TGTGCCACCTCGCAGGGGGAGACCCAGTACTTC
CATSQGETQYF
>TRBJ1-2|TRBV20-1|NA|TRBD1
TGCAGTGCCGTTCGGGACAGGGACCCCTATGGCTACACCTTC
CSAVRDRDPYGYTF
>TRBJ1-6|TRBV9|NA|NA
TGTGCCAGCGCACCGAATTCACCCCTCCACTTT
CASAPNSPLHF
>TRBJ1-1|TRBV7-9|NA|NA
TGTGCCAGCAGCTACCGACCATTTCAGGGCGGCACTGAAGCTTTCTTT
CASSYRPFQGGTEAFF
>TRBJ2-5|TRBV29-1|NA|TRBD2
TGCAGTGCGAGGACTAGTGATGGGACCCAGTACTTC
CSARTSDGTQYF
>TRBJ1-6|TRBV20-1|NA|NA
TGCAGTGCTAGAGATTGGACAGCCGACTATAATTCACCCCTCCACTTT
CSARDWTADYNSPLHF
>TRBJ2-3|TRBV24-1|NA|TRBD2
TGTGCCACCAGTGGAAGACTAGCGGAGACCACAGATACGCAGTATTTT
CATSGRLAETTDTQYF
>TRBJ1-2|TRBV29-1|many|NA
TGCAGCGTAGATAGAATTGAGGGCTACACCTTC
CSVDRIEGYTF
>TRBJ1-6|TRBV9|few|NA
TGTGCCAGCACCAACAGGGAGTATAATTCACCCCTCCACTTT
CASTNREYNSPLHF
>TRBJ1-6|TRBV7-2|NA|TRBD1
TGTGCCAGCAGCCTTGACAGGGGGTTGGGGTCACCCCTCCACTTT
CASSLDRGLGSPLHF
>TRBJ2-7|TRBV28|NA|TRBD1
TGTGCCAGCAGGAGGCCAGGGGGCGATCGGTACTTC
CASRRPGGDRYF
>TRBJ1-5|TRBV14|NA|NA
TGTGCCAGCAGCCAAGATCGGCGGGGGACCCAGCATTTT
CASSQDRRGTQHF
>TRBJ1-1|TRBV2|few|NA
TGTGCCAGCAGTGAGACAGGTAACATGAACACTGAAGCTTTCTTT
CASSETGNMNTEAFF
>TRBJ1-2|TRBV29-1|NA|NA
TGCAGCTTGGTACAGGATGGCTACACCTTC
CSLVQDGYTF
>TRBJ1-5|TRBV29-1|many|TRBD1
TGCAGCGTTGTCACAGGGGGCAATCAGCCCCAGCATTTT
CSVVTGGNQPQHF
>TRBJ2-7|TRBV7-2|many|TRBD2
TGTGCCAGCAGCCCCCTTGCGGGAGGCAGCTCCTACGAGCAGTACTTC
CASSPLAGGSSYEQYF
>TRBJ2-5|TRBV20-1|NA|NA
TGCAGTGCTAGAGACTTTGGGGCGGACCAAGTCAAAGAGACCCAGTACTTC
CSARDFGADQVKETQYF
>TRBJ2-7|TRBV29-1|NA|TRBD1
TGCAGCATACCCAGGTGGGACAGGGGGGACGAGCAGTACTTC
CSIPRWDRGDEQYF
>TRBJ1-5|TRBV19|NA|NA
TGTGCCAGTAGTACAGACAGGAACTTTGGGGCCCAGCATTTT
CASSTDRNFGAQHF
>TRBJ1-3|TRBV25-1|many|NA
TGTGCCAGCAGTGATGGAAACACCATATATTTT
CASSDGNTIYF
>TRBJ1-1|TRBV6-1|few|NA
TGTGCCAGCAGGACACTAAACACTGAAGCTTTCTTT
CASRTLNTEAFF
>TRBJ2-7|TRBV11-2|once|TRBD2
TGTGCCAGCAGCTTCGCTAGCGGGATGTACGAGCAGTACTTC
CASSFASGMYEQYF
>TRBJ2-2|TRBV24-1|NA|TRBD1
TGTGCCACCACCCCGGGACAGGGGGTTACCGGGGAGCTGTTTTTT
CATTPGQGVTGELFF
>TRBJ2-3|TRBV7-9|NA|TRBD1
TGTGCCAGCAGCTCCCCACAGGGGGTTACAGATACGCAGTATTTT
CASSSPQGVTDTQYF
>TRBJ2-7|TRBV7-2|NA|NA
TGTGCCAGCAGCTTAGAGGGACGCCCATCCTACGAGCAGCACTTC
CASSLEGRPSYEQHF
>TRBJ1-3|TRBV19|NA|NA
TGTGCCACCCGTGCAAGATCTACACCTGGAAACACCATATATTTT
CATRARSTPGNTIYF
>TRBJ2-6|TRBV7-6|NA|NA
TGTGCCAGCAGCTTTGGCCACCGGGACACAAGCTCTGGGGCCAACGTCCTGACTTTC
CASSFGHRDTSSGANVLTF
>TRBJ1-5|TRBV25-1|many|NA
TGTGCCAGCGGCCTCATCGAAAGCAATCAGCCCCAGCATTTT
CASGLIESNQPQHF
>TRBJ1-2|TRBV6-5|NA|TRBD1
TGTGCCACCGGACAGGGAACTTTTAATAACTATGGCTACACCTTC
CATGQGTFNNYGYTF
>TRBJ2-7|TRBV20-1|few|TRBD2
TGCAGTGCTAGGGCAACTAGCGCAAATTACGAGCAGTACTTC
CSARATSANYEQYF
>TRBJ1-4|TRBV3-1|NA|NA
TGTGCCAGCAGCCCCGGGGGAAAACTGTTTTTT
CASSPGGKLFF
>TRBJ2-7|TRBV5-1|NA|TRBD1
TGCGCCAGCAGTCCGGACAGGGTGGCCTCCTACGAGCAGTACTTC
CASSPDRVASYEQYF
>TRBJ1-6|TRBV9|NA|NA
TGTGCCAGCAGTGGTGGGAGCTCCTATAATTCACCCCTCCACTTT
CASSGGSSYNSPLHF
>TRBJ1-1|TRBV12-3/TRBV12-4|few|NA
TGTGCCAGCAGTTTCATAAAGGGCAGCATCAACACTGAAGCTTTCTTT
CASSFIKGSINTEAFF
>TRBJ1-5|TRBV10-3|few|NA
TGTGCCATCAGTAAGGACAGCTTAAATCAGCCCCAGCATTTT
CAISKDSLNQPQHF
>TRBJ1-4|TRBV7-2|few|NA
TGTGCCAGCAGCCCTGCGGTTGCAACTAATGAAAAACTGTTTTTT
CASSPAVATNEKLFF
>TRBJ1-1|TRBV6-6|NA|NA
TGTGCCAGCAGTCCCTACGGGACGGGGAACACTGAAGCTTTCTTT
CASSPYGTGNTEAFF
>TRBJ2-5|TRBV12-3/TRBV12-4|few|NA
TGTGCCAGCAGTTTAGGACAGTCCTTGGGGACCCAGTACTTC
CASSLGQSLGTQYF
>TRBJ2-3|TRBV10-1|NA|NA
TGCGCCAGCAGTGGCTGGGACACAGATACGCAGTATTTT
CASSGWDTDTQYF
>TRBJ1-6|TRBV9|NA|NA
TGTGCCAGCAGCCTCGAGAGTTTGAAATCACCCCTCCACTTT
CASSLESLKSPLHF
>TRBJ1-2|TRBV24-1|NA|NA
TGTGCCACCAGTGACAGCCTGGGACACTATGGCTACACCTTC
CATSDSLGHYGYTF
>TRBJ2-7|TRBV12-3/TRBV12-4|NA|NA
TGTGCCAGCAGCCGACAGGCCGCCTACGTGCAGTACTTC
CASSRQAAYVQYF
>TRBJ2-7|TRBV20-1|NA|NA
TGCAGCGTCAATAGGGGGAGCTCCTACGAGCAGTACTTC
CSVNRGSSYEQYF